These 4 T cell receptor beta chains were all obtained from the same sample, sequenced in a study of T cell responses to AZD1222 COVID-19 vaccine (dated by TCRdb to the early 2020s). The time point label on this specimen signifies: baseline before first vaccination. The library was produced with the immunoSEQ multiplex PCR assay. The table comes from immuneACCESS by way of TCRdb, which keeps in-frame sequences with V and J called. Part of the clones is missing from these tables; in studies checked, under half for an unresolved V gene and the rest for unknown reasons. This sample gives 96,000 or so clones in total; about 88% of them show up just once. Of the sample, around 1.5% is held by the ten largest clones. Sequences were derived from peripheral blood, sampled on day 0 of AZD1222 vaccination. The receptors originated from an adult in good health.

J is TRBJ1-1 and V is TRBV28; 7 nucleotides align to TRBD1. This CDR3 contains 14 residues. V lost 10 bases, J lost 12 bases, and 20 bases stayed unmatched. The V gene's germline CDR1 is MDHEN and CDR2 SYDVKM. DNA of the CDR3: TGTGCCACCCACCCCTCCGGGACAGAGGGATCCACTTTCTTT. This codes for CATHPSGTEGSTFF.

The gene calls are TRBV6-5 and TRBJ1-1; D perhaps matches TRBD1 (5 bases). V was clipped by 5 bases and J by 5 bases, with 18 bases between them. The germline gives CDR1 MNHEY, CDR2 SVGAGI. The CDR3 contains 15 residues. This chain's CDR3 is CASSPPGTGGTEAFF. CDR3 DNA sequence: TGTGCCAGCAGTCCTCCGGGGACGGGTGGGACTGAAGCTTTCTTT.

Written as DNA, the CDR3 is TGCGCCAGCAGCCCGGACAGGGTGAACACTGAAGCTTTCTTT. Its protein product is CASSPDRVNTEAFF. This sequence joins TRBV5-1 and TRBJ1-1; 8 nucleotides match TRBD1. The CDR3 totals 14 residues. The V and J ends lost 4 bases and 0 bases, in that order; junction bases with no gene match: 2. Germline V gene sequence: CDR1 SGHRS, CDR2 YFSETQ.

V is TRBV5-6 and J is TRBJ1-2; D might be TRBD1 (5 bases). The CDR3 is 15 amino acids. Germline values: CDR1 SGHDT, CDR2 YYEEEE. V lost 6 bases, J lost 4 bases, and 19 bases lay in between. CDR3 bases: TGTGCCAGCACCTCCGTCAGGGAACCAACCTATGGCTACACCTTC. This sequence encodes CASTSVREPTYGYTF.